The 25 T cell receptor beta chains in this list originate from one sample, sequenced in a study of patients and donors after allogeneic stem cell transplantation. One entry per CDR3 protein results from TCRdb running MiXCR on the RT-PCR reads. Among 200,000 to 250,000 distinct CDR3 sequences listed, about 14% were seen once. Sequencing was done on a sample of blood, either unsorted or a sorted T cell fraction (not recorded which). The receptor source for this set is a human donor who was either an allogeneic HSCT recipient or a stem cell or donor lymphocyte infusion donor (not recorded which). It is not recorded whose cells these are; they may come from a transplant donor.

This clonotype appeared many times. The chain joins TRBV4-3 to TRBJ2-4; D remains ambiguous. The CDR3 covers 13 residues. CDR1 and CDR2 from the germline V gene are LGHNA and YSLEER. Trimming took 0 bases from V and 12 from J, leaving 12 bases between them. The DNA of the CDR3 is TGCGCCAGCAGCCAAGAGATAGATGACCCTCAGTACTTC. Its translation is CASSQEIDDPQYF.

This clonotype was counted at least ten times. The DNA of the CDR3 is TGTGCCAGCGACCCCAATTGGCGGGGAGAAATCGGGGAGACCCAGTACTTC. Its protein product is CASDPNWRGEIGETQYF. The chain uses TRBV5-6 and TRBJ2-5, with D perhaps TRBD2 (6 bases). Germline V gene data show CDR1 as SGHDT and CDR2 as YYEEEE. Trimming took off 7 bases at V and 5 bases at J, with 27 bases between the two ends. The CDR3 runs to 17 residues.

Only a few counts were recorded for this clonotype. The chain couples TRBV27 to TRBJ2-2; 10 bases fit TRBD2. Per the germline V gene, CDR1 is MNHEY and CDR2 is SMNVEV (reference sequence). V lost 5 bases, J lost 1 base, and 4 bases stayed unmatched. This CDR3 region has 16 residues. The CDR3 sequence: CASSPWTSGNTGELFF. CDR3 sequence (DNA): TGTGCCAGCAGTCCCTGGACTAGCGGGAACACCGGGGAGCTGTTTTTT.

The chain recombines TRBV14 with TRBJ1-1; D uncertain. The V end was cut by 0 bases, the J end by 0 bases, with 11 bases between. Germline CDR1 and CDR2: SGHDN and FVKESK. CDR3 length equals 16 residues. CDR3 sequence (DNA): TGTGCCAGCAGCCAAGAAACGGTCATTATGAACACTGAAGCTTTCTTT. Translation: CASSQETVIMNTEAFF. Together with reference TRBV14 and TRBJ1-1, the CDR3 gives the full variable domain: EAGVTQFPSHSVIEKGQTVTLRCDPISGHDNLYWYRRVMGKEIKFLLHFVKESKQDESGMPNNRFLAERTGGTYSTLKVQPAELEDSGVYFCASSQETVIMNTEAFFGQGTRLTVV.

This clonotype came up many times. This sequence joins TRBV7-2 and TRBJ1-5; the D gene is possibly TRBD1 (6 bases). The CDR3 sequence is 13 residues long. V was clipped by 4 bases and J by 2 bases, with 6 bases between them. Germline CDR1 and CDR2: SGHTA and FQGNSA. CDR3 sequence reads: CASSYRGNQPQHF. In DNA, the CDR3 is TGTGCCAGCAGCTACAGGGGCAATCAGCCCCAGCATTTT.

This rearrangement joins TRBV7-2 to TRBJ2-2; D ambiguous. Between the trimmed V and J ends, which lost 2 bases and 7 bases, there was a span of 20 bases. The CDR3 loop spans 17 amino acids. The germline V gene has CDR1 SGHTA and CDR2 FQGNSA. The DNA for the CDR3 is TGTGCCAGCAGCTTATACCCCGTACGTATCCGCGGCGGGGAGCTGTTTTTT. Its translation: CASSLYPVRIRGGELFF.

This chain joins TRBV20-1 and TRBJ1-4, with unresolved D. Trimming stripped 3 bases from V and 0 bases from J, with 8 bases between. The CDR3 sequence is 14 residues long. CDR1 is DFQATT and CDR2 is SNEGSKA in the germline V gene (reference sequence). Here the CDR3 reads CSASQSATNEKLFF. CDR3 sequence (DNA): TGCAGTGCTAGTCAGAGTGCAACTAATGAAAAACTGTTTTTT.

This clonotype occurred many times. The rearrangement joins TRBV6-1 to TRBJ2-5; D may match TRBD1 or TRBD2 (7 bases each). CDR3 size: 15 residues. Trimming stripped 7 bases from V and 5 bases from J, with 20 bases between. CDR1 and CDR2 from the germline V gene are MNHNS and SASEGT. The CDR3 DNA is TGTGCCAGCACTCAGGGAGGGACAGCCAGTGAGACCCAGTACTTC. Amino acid sequence: CASTQGGTASETQYF.

This clonotype was detected only a few times. V is TRBV29-1 and J is TRBJ2-1; D is possibly TRBD1 (6 bases). Trimming pared 4 bases from V and 0 bases from J, leaving 10 bases between. Looked up from germline, CDR1 is SQVTM and CDR2 is ANQGSEA. The CDR3 extends over 14 amino acids. The chain's CDR3 is CSVGLGASYNEQFF. In DNA form, the CDR3 reads TGCAGCGTTGGGTTGGGGGCCTCCTACAATGAGCAGTTCTTC.

This clonotype was counted ten times or more. This chain connects TRBV12-3 or TRBV12-4 to TRBJ1-2, with TRBD1 matching 7 bases. After removal of 5 bases from V and 5 bases from J, the junction contained 8 bases not matched to a gene. CDR3 length equals 14 residues. CDR3 DNA: TGTGCCAGCAGTGTGCCGGGACAGCTATATGGCTACACCTTC. This sequence encodes CASSVPGQLYGYTF.

The V gene is TRBV25-1, the J gene TRBJ1-6; D ambiguous. CDR3 length: 11 residues. V shed 4 bases and J shed 14 bases, with 9 bases lying between them. CDR1 is MGHDK and CDR2 is SYGVNS in the germline V gene. As DNA, the CDR3 is TGTGCCAGCAGTGGGCCCTCTGCCCTCCACTTT. Translation gives CASSGPSALHF.

This clonotype was observed a handful of times. The genes are TRBV7-9 and TRBJ2-5, with D perhaps matching TRBD1 (6 bases). CDR3 size: 15 residues. CDR1 and CDR2 from the germline V gene are SEHNR and FQNEAQ (reference sequence). Trimming removed 8 bases at V and 0 bases at J, with 16 bases between. This chain's CDR3 is CASDSGDRYQETQYF. DNA for the CDR3: TGTGCCAGCGATTCAGGTGACAGGTACCAAGAGACCCAGTACTTC.

The table lists this clonotype with a few counts. CDR3 sequence: CASSLAKVNTEAFF. CDR3 nucleotides: TGTGCCAGCAGTTTAGCTAAGGTTAACACTGAAGCTTTCTTT. The chain couples TRBV12-3 or TRBV12-4 to TRBJ1-1; no clear D. The CDR3 loop spans 14 amino acids. V was shortened by 0 bases and J by 2 bases, with 7 bases between the two germline ends.

This clonotype has a count of ten or more. The V call is TRBV10-3, the J call TRBJ2-5; D assignment may be TRBD1 or TRBD2 (6 bases each). V lost 7 bases to trimming and J lost 2 bases, with 11 bases between them. The CDR3 consists of 13 residues. CDR1 and CDR2 (germline): ENHRY, SYGVKD. Here the CDR3 DNA reads TGTGCCATCACTGGGGGGCCACAAGAGACCCAGTACTTC. This translates into CAITGGPQETQYF.

The chain has TRBV4-3 and TRBJ2-2; a weak D match, TRBD1 (6 bases). CDR1 and CDR2 (germline): LGHNA, YSLEER. The CDR3 spans 16 residues. The V gene lost 1 base and the J gene lost 1 base, with 10 bases spanning the gap. CDR3 coding DNA: TGCGCCAGCAGCCAAGGGACAGCCTTGAACACCGGGGAGCTGTTTTTT. It translates to CASSQGTALNTGELFF.

V and J are TRBV7-9 and TRBJ2-2; no clear D gene. This CDR3 region has 11 residues. The germline CDR1 and CDR2 sequences are SEHNR and FQNEAQ (reference sequence). V was trimmed by 5 bases and J by 10 bases, leaving 8 bases between them. The CDR3 region is CASSEAVELFF. The CDR3 DNA reads as TGTGCCAGCAGCGAAGCCGTGGAGCTGTTTTTT. The whole variable domain, remainder taken from reference TRBV7-9 and TRBJ2-2, is DTGVSQNPRHKITKRGQNVTFRCDPISEHNRLYWYRQTLGQGPEFLTYFQNEAQLEKSRLLSDRFSAERPKGSFSTLEIQRTEQGDSAMYLCASSEAVELFFGEGSRLTVL.

The chain carries TRBV29-1 and TRBJ1-2; TRBD1 matches at 7 bases. The CDR3 loop spans 12 amino acids. Germline trimming cut 7 bases from V and 2 bases from J; bases unmatched to any gene: 4. Germline CDR1 and CDR2: SQVTM and ANQGSEA. The CDR3 DNA follows: TGCAGCGCCGGGACAGCCAACTATGGCTACACCTTC. As protein: CSAGTANYGYTF.

This chain uses TRBV7-2 with TRBJ2-3, with 10 bases that match TRBD1. This CDR3 has 15 residues. The V gene's germline CDR1 is SGHTA and CDR2 FQGNSA. The J segment lost 5 bases and the V segment lost 2 bases, leaving 4 bases of the junction unmatched. In nucleotides, the CDR3 is TGTGCCAGCAGCTTATCTGGACAGGGGGGAGATACGCAGTATTTT. It translates to CASSLSGQGGDTQYF. The variable domain in full, with the rest retrieved from reference TRBV7-2 and TRBJ2-3, is GAGVSQSPSNKVTEKGKDVELRCDPISGHTALYWYRQSLGQGLEFLIYFQGNSAPDKSGLPSDRFSAERTGGSVSTLTIQRTQQEDSAVYLCASSLSGQGGDTQYFGPGTRLTVL.

This clonotype was seen more than once but under ten times. The chain has TRBV7-8 and TRBJ1-1; D is undetermined. The V and J ends lost 4 bases and 2 bases respectively, with 20 bases between them. The CDR3 totals 17 residues. CDR1 and CDR2 (germline): SGHVS, FQNEAQ. CDR3 amino acids: CASSSLKTGILNTEAFF. In DNA, the CDR3 is TGTGCCAGCAGCTCATTAAAAACCGGAATACTAAACACTGAAGCTTTCTTT. The full variable domain, in which reference TRBV7-8 and TRBJ1-1 provide the parts outside the CDR3, is GAGVSQSPRYKVAKRGQDVALRCDPISGHVSLFWYQQALGQGPEFLTYFQNEAQLDKSGLPSDRFFAERPEGSVSTLKIQRTQQEDSAVYLCASSSLKTGILNTEAFFGQGTRLTVV.

This clonotype was detected many times. The chain recombines TRBV7-2 with TRBJ1-1; possible D gene TRBD1, 5 bases. Germline assignment: CDR1 SGHTA and CDR2 FQGNSA. Between the trimmed V and J ends, which lost 7 bases and 1 base, there was a span of 10 bases. This CDR3 has 13 residues. The CDR3 coding sequence is TGTGCCAGCATGCTAGGACAGAACACTGAAGCTTTCTTT. This sequence encodes CASMLGQNTEAFF.

V gene TRBV6-2 or TRBV6-3 combines with J gene TRBJ2-1; D is possibly TRBD1 or TRBD2 (5 bases each). Germline CDR1 is MNHEY and CDR2 is SVGEGT. Trimming stripped 8 bases from V and 6 bases from J, with 8 bases between. The CDR3 has 11 amino acids. CDR3 DNA sequence: TGTGCCAGCGGTGGGGGCAATGAGCAGTTCTTC. Its protein is CASGGGNEQFF.

Many counts were recorded for this clonotype. V and J are TRBV27 and TRBJ2-2, with 8 bases that match TRBD2. The V and J ends lost 6 bases and 7 bases, in that order; junction bases with no gene match: 7. The CDR3 covers 14 residues. Germline-derived CDR1 and CDR2 are MNHEY and SMNVEV (reference sequence). CDR3: CASSTGRASGELFF. The DNA of the CDR3 is TGTGCCAGCAGCACCGGGAGGGCGAGCGGGGAGCTGTTTTTT.

The sample holds a few counts of this clonotype. The chain combines TRBV4-1 with TRBJ2-3; D possibly corresponds to TRBD2 (7 bases). Per the germline V gene, CDR1 is MGHRA and CDR2 is YSYEKL. Deletions cut 4 bases from V and 0 bases from J, with 20 bases between. The CDR3 sequence is 18 residues long. Written as DNA, the CDR3 is TGCGCCAGCAGCCTAGGGGGGGGCGGTTTTGAAAGCACAGATACGCAGTATTTT. Amino acids: CASSLGGGGFESTDTQYF.

This clonotype was found many times. V is TRBV5-1 and J is TRBJ1-1, with 12 bases that match TRBD1. CDR1 and CDR2 from the germline V gene are SGHRS and YFSETQ. With 3 bases clipped from V and 4 bases from J, the junction kept 7 bases outside the gene matches. This CDR3 is 16 amino acids long. CDR3 sequence reads: CASSSGTGGVGTEAFF. The CDR3 DNA is TGCGCCAGCAGCTCGGGGACAGGGGGCGTCGGCACTGAAGCTTTCTTT.

There are a few counts of this clonotype. The chain is built from TRBV9 and TRBJ2-7; D is uncertain. Trimming left V 0 bases short and J 0 bases short, with 10 bases between. CDR3 length: 15 amino acids. Looked up from germline, CDR1 is SGDLS and CDR2 is YYNGEE. CDR3 coding DNA: TGTGCCAGCAGCGTAGGCACTCAAAGCTCCTACGAGCAGTACTTC. It is translated as CASSVGTQSSYEQYF.